The rows below give T cell receptor beta chains drawn from one sample of a study of cytomegalovirus exposure and HLA in healthy donors. The assay was immunoSEQ multiplex PCR, and TCRdb's table has in-frame clones only and misses some. The repertoire holds around 130,000 clones, with around 8.5% as singletons. What was sequenced was PBMCs. Receptors were obtained from a man between 40 and 49 years old in good health and CMV-seronegative. Each CDR3 is given without its conserved first and last residue. D genes are given only for firm matches.

V gene: TRBV4-3
D gene: .
J gene: TRBJ1-1
CDR3 protein: ASSQGRWGAAF

V gene: TRBV7-9
D gene: TRBD1
J gene: TRBJ2-5
CDR3 protein: ASSSTTGGFGTQY

V gene: TRBV7-9
D gene: TRBD1
J gene: TRBJ2-7
CDR3 protein: ASSLEDRGSGKQY

V gene: TRBV19
D gene: .
J gene: TRBJ1-2
CDR3 protein: ASTGARGYT

V gene: TRBV15
D gene: .
J gene: TRBJ1-6
CDR3 protein: ATSRDLSGRANSPLH

V gene: TRBV20-1
D gene: .
J gene: TRBJ1-2
CDR3 protein: SKEEHLGYT

V gene: TRBV28
D gene: .
J gene: TRBJ1-5
CDR3 protein: ASSSIGARPQH

V gene: TRBV19
D gene: .
J gene: TRBJ2-1
CDR3 protein: ASSSGYNEQF

V gene: TRBV6-6
D gene: .
J gene: TRBJ1-4
CDR3 protein: ASNPRYRGEKLF

V gene: TRBV7-9
D gene: .
J gene: TRBJ1-2
CDR3 protein: ASSTRDGLLGYT

V gene: TRBV4-1
D gene: .
J gene: TRBJ2-3
CDR3 protein: ASSQGRLSTDTQY

V gene: TRBV7-8
D gene: .
J gene: TRBJ1-4
CDR3 protein: ASSSFGGVGEKLF

V gene: TRBV25-1
D gene: .
J gene: TRBJ1-1
CDR3 protein: ASTQVGGSEAF

V gene: TRBV6-6
D gene: .
J gene: TRBJ2-4
CDR3 protein: ASSYGQAKNIQY

V gene: TRBV7-8
D gene: TRBD1
J gene: TRBJ2-7
CDR3 protein: ASSPRQGTHEQY

V gene: TRBV2
D gene: .
J gene: TRBJ2-7
CDR3 protein: ASSGDSADSYEQY

V gene: TRBV6-5
D gene: TRBD1
J gene: TRBJ1-2
CDR3 protein: ASRRGTGVYGYT

V gene: TRBV9
D gene: TRBD1
J gene: TRBJ2-3
CDR3 protein: ASSVGEGQGEGTQY

V gene: TRBV4-1
D gene: TRBD2
J gene: TRBJ2-3
CDR3 protein: ASSQGVGESGGKDTQY

V gene: TRBV6-5
D gene: .
J gene: TRBJ2-5
CDR3 protein: ASSYGGALPQETQY

V gene: TRBV7-9
D gene: .
J gene: TRBJ2-7
CDR3 protein: ASSLLSGVDEQY

V gene: TRBV18
D gene: TRBD1
J gene: TRBJ1-5
CDR3 protein: ASSPKFDRANQPQH

V gene: TRBV7-9
D gene: TRBD1
J gene: TRBJ1-5
CDR3 protein: ASSPGTGPDQPQH

V gene: TRBV10-1
D gene: .
J gene: TRBJ1-1
CDR3 protein: ASSAAGVTEAF

V gene: TRBV5-1
D gene: .
J gene: TRBJ2-1
CDR3 protein: ASRLAQNEQF

V gene: TRBV27
D gene: .
J gene: TRBJ1-2
CDR3 protein: ASSLSRGNYGYT

V gene: TRBV19
D gene: TRBD1
J gene: TRBJ2-1
CDR3 protein: ASRPSTGAREQF

V gene: TRBV29-1
D gene: .
J gene: TRBJ2-1
CDR3 protein: SVDSENNEQF

V gene: TRBV14
D gene: .
J gene: TRBJ1-2
CDR3 protein: ASSQDRRGGPDNNYGYT

V gene: TRBV7-9
D gene: .
J gene: TRBJ1-4
CDR3 protein: ASSLRLSQLATNEKLF

V gene: TRBV4-2
D gene: TRBD1
J gene: TRBJ1-4
CDR3 protein: ASSQVPGGVGNEKLF

V gene: TRBV25-1
D gene: .
J gene: TRBJ1-2
CDR3 protein: ASTRGAEYGYT

V gene: TRBV6-6
D gene: .
J gene: TRBJ1-6
CDR3 protein: ASRGRDISPLH

V gene: TRBV5-6
D gene: TRBD2
J gene: TRBJ2-1
CDR3 protein: ASSLGLGGNEQF

V gene: TRBV11-2
D gene: TRBD2
J gene: TRBJ2-2
CDR3 protein: ASSLVPSGGPGELF

V gene: TRBV2
D gene: TRBD1
J gene: TRBJ2-7
CDR3 protein: ASQPGQGQNEQY

V gene: TRBV7-9
D gene: TRBD1
J gene: TRBJ1-1
CDR3 protein: ASSLATGGRTEAF

V gene: TRBV5-8
D gene: .
J gene: TRBJ2-5
CDR3 protein: ASSLETQY

V gene: TRBV2
D gene: .
J gene: TRBJ1-2
CDR3 protein: ASTLDRNQRGYT

V gene: TRBV27
D gene: .
J gene: TRBJ2-3
CDR3 protein: ASSWGLGTDTQY

V gene: TRBV7-2
D gene: .
J gene: TRBJ2-1
CDR3 protein: ASSLQGVGYNEQF

V gene: TRBV7-9
D gene: TRBD2
J gene: TRBJ2-5
CDR3 protein: ASSSLGGYQETQY

V gene: TRBV6-1
D gene: TRBD1
J gene: TRBJ1-5
CDR3 protein: ASSDVTGGKQPQH

V gene: TRBV5-1
D gene: TRBD1
J gene: TRBJ1-1
CDR3 protein: ASSPDRVTWTEAF

V gene: TRBV28
D gene: .
J gene: TRBJ2-1
CDR3 protein: ASRLPLGNYNEQF

V gene: TRBV6-5
D gene: .
J gene: TRBJ1-2
CDR3 protein: ASSYSGRVRGYT

V gene: TRBV7-8
D gene: TRBD1
J gene: TRBJ2-7
CDR3 protein: ASSPATGTNEQY

V gene: TRBV2
D gene: TRBD1
J gene: TRBJ2-3
CDR3 protein: ASSRTGGTDTQY

V gene: TRBV2
D gene: TRBD1
J gene: TRBJ2-2
CDR3 protein: ASSATGTANTGELF

V gene: TRBV7-9
D gene: .
J gene: TRBJ2-5
CDR3 protein: ASSFSGSVETQY

V gene: TRBV6-1
D gene: .
J gene: TRBJ1-1
CDR3 protein: ASGIAGNTEAF

V gene: TRBV11-2
D gene: .
J gene: TRBJ1-1
CDR3 protein: ASSLAVSIGVTEAF

V gene: TRBV15
D gene: TRBD1
J gene: TRBJ2-2
CDR3 protein: ATSRDRGVTGELF

V gene: TRBV6-1
D gene: .
J gene: TRBJ2-7
CDR3 protein: ASSDPRGLYEQY

V gene: TRBV5-1
D gene: .
J gene: TRBJ1-3
CDR3 protein: ASSFREGNTIY

V gene: TRBV29-1
D gene: TRBD2
J gene: TRBJ2-2
CDR3 protein: SVHSGGATGELF

V gene: TRBV28
D gene: TRBD1
J gene: TRBJ2-7
CDR3 protein: ASRGGTGTYEQY

V gene: TRBV27
D gene: TRBD2
J gene: TRBJ2-6
CDR3 protein: ASSYRVGVAGELGANVLT

V gene: TRBV14
D gene: .
J gene: TRBJ2-2
CDR3 protein: ASSQEGHQTYRTGELF